Presented here are 27 T cell receptor beta chains from one specimen sequenced in a study of cytomegalovirus exposure and HLA in healthy donors. Profiled with immunoSEQ multiplex PCR; TCRdb holds only in-frame clones, not every one. Here the sample spans around 190,000 clones, more than 75% being singletons. Sequenced material: PBMCs. Receptors were obtained from a woman aged 18-35 years in good health and CMV-seronegative.

V usage is TRBV6-6 and J usage is TRBJ2-7; D is possibly TRBD2 (6 bases). Germline-derived CDR1 and CDR2 are MNHNY and SVGAGI (reference sequence). V dropped 2 bases and J dropped 3 bases, with 11 bases sitting between them. The CDR3 length is 14 residues. CDR3 sequence: CASSYLQGGYEQYF. The CDR3 DNA reads as TGTGCCAGCAGTTACCTCCAGGGAGGCTACGAGCAGTACTTC.

V usage is TRBV7-3 and J usage is TRBJ2-3; 15 bases line up with TRBD2. Trimming removed 0 bases from V and 6 bases from J; junction bases left unmatched: 10. CDR1 and CDR2 from the germline V gene are SGHTA and FQGTGA. The CDR3 covers 19 residues. Written as DNA, the CDR3 is TGTGCCAGCAGCTTAACGACGGGACTAGCGGGGGGCGCCCTGGATACGCAGTATTTT. Protein: CASSLTTGLAGGALDTQYF.

The J gene is TRBJ1-2, the V gene TRBV7-9; a possible D gene is TRBD1 (6 bases). The CDR3 contains 16 residues. Trimming stripped 2 bases from V and 3 bases from J, with 16 bases between. Germline loops: CDR1 SEHNR, CDR2 FQNEAQ (reference sequence). The CDR3 DNA reads as TGTGCCAGCAGCTTATTTCGAGCTGGGGGCGACTATGGCTACACCTTC. This translates into CASSLFRAGGDYGYTF.

This sequence joins TRBV19 and TRBJ2-5; D is ambiguous. This CDR3 has 12 residues. Trimming took 1 base from V and 5 from J, leaving 5 bases between them. The germline V gene has CDR1 LNHDA and CDR2 SQIVND (reference sequence). The CDR3 spells CASSIVSETQYF. In nucleotides, the CDR3 is TGTGCCAGTAGTATAGTCTCGGAGACCCAGTACTTC.

The chain has TRBV5-6 and TRBJ1-1, with D possibly being TRBD1 (6 bases). The germline V and J ends were trimmed by 4 bases and 7 bases, with 11 bases remaining between them. The CDR3 is 12 residues long. CDR1 SGHDT and CDR2 YYEEEE come from the germline V gene. The CDR3, as DNA: TGTGCCAGCAGCCTTGGACAGCTTGAAGCTTTCTTT. Its translation is CASSLGQLEAFF.

This chain connects TRBV6-1 to TRBJ1-6; D perhaps matches TRBD1 (5 bases). This CDR3 has 16 amino acids. Germline V gene data show CDR1 as MNHNS and CDR2 as SASEGT. The ends were cut back, 1 base at V and 4 bases at J, with 11 bases in the middle. DNA of the CDR3: TGTGCCAGCAGTGAAGGTCCAGGGCTGTATAATTCACCCCTCCACTTT. This codes for CASSEGPGLYNSPLHF.

CDR3 amino acids: CASSVGVGANTGELFF. Here the CDR3 DNA reads TGTGCCAGCAGCGTAGGGGTCGGGGCGAACACCGGGGAGCTGTTTTTT. The chain has TRBV9 and TRBJ2-2; D perhaps matches TRBD2 (5 bases). This CDR3 region has 16 residues. Looked up from germline, CDR1 is SGDLS and CDR2 is YYNGEE. Deletions cut 0 bases from V and 0 bases from J, with 9 bases between.

In its sample, this clone was seen once. This chain uses TRBV10-3 with TRBJ2-2; D is possibly TRBD2 (7 bases). Trimming pared 8 bases from V and 4 bases from J, leaving 14 bases between. The CDR3 extends over 14 amino acids. The germline gives CDR1 ENHRY, CDR2 SYGVKD. CDR3 region: CAIEGGRITGELFF. In nucleotides, the CDR3 is TGTGCCATCGAGGGGGGGAGAATCACCGGGGAGCTGTTTTTT.

The genes are TRBV7-2 and TRBJ2-1, with 7 bases lining up with TRBD1. The CDR3 is 14 residues long. The germline V gene encodes CDR1 SGHTA and CDR2 FQGNSA. V gave up 2 bases and J gave up 5 bases; unmatched junction bases: 3. The CDR3 loop is CASSLNQGDNEQFF. The CDR3 coding sequence is TGTGCCAGCAGCTTAAATCAGGGGGACAATGAGCAGTTCTTC.

The chain employs TRBV7-8 and TRBJ2-1; D not resolved. Germline lookup yields CDR1 SGHVS and CDR2 FQNEAQ. V lost 3 bases to trimming and J lost 2 bases, with 14 bases between them. The CDR3 length is 16 residues. The chain's CDR3 is CASSFSLSRAYNEQFF. The CDR3 nucleotides read TGTGCCAGCAGCTTTAGTTTGTCCCGGGCCTACAATGAGCAGTTCTTC.

The chain links TRBV4-2 to TRBJ2-3, with TRBD2 matching over 10 bases. CDR1 is LGHNA and CDR2 is YNFKEQ in the germline V gene. CDR3 length equals 16 residues. V was pared by 1 base and J by 4 bases, with 5 bases of the junction left unmatched. In DNA form, the CDR3 reads TGTGCCAGCAGCCAAGCGGGAAGCGGGAGGGCAGATACGCAGTATTTT. Translation gives CASSQAGSGRADTQYF.

The V and J genes are TRBV11-2 and TRBJ2-5; no reliable D call. This CDR3 spans 15 amino acids. V was trimmed by 1 base and J by 1 base, leaving 10 bases between them. The germline CDR1 and CDR2 sequences are SGHAT and FQNNGV. The CDR3 loop reads CASSLGVAFQETQYF. The CDR3 DNA sequence: TGTGCCAGCAGCTTAGGTGTGGCATTCCAAGAGACCCAGTACTTC.

The rearrangement joins TRBV4-1 to TRBJ1-2; tentatively, D is TRBD1 (6 bases). V lost 2 bases to trimming and J lost 7 bases, with 11 bases between them. The germline V gene encodes CDR1 MGHRA and CDR2 YSYEKL. The CDR3 runs 13 residues. The chain's CDR3 is CASSQWDMAGYTF. CDR3 DNA sequence: TGCGCCAGCAGCCAATGGGACATGGCTGGCTACACCTTC.

The chain uses TRBV2 and TRBJ2-1; 7 bases line up with TRBD1. In germline, CDR1 is SNHLY, CDR2 FYNNEI. The junction had 6 bases not matched to a gene; V was cut back by 7 bases and J by 0 bases. The CDR3 is 15 amino acids. CDR3 DNA: TGTGCCAGCACCGAACAGGGGAACTCCTACAATGAGCAGTTCTTC. This gives the protein CASTEQGNSYNEQFF. The whole variable domain, remainder taken from reference TRBV2 and TRBJ2-1, is EPEVTQTPSHQVTQMGQEVILRCVPISNHLYFYWYRQILGQKVEFLVSFYNNEISEKSEIFDDQFSVERPDGSNFTLKIRSTKLEDSAMYFCASTEQGNSYNEQFFGPGTRLTVL.

J is TRBJ2-7 and V is TRBV27; 10 positions agree with TRBD1. The germline CDR1 and CDR2 sequences are MNHEY and SMNVEV (reference sequence). This CDR3 region has 15 residues. Losses at the gene ends were 5 bases for V and 4 bases for J; bases not matched to a gene: 8. In nucleotides, the CDR3 is TGTGCCAGCAGTCCAGGGGGACAGGGGAGGTACGAGCAGTACTTC. Its translation is CASSPGGQGRYEQYF.

The gene calls are TRBV9 and TRBJ2-2; TRBD2 matches at 16 bases. CDR3 length: 17 residues. V shed 4 bases, J shed 3 bases, and the junction held 3 bases outside the gene matches. In germline, CDR1 is SGDLS, CDR2 YYNGEE. In DNA, the CDR3 is TGTGCCAGCAGCCGGGGACTAGCGGGGGGGTACACCGGGGAGCTGTTTTTT. Translation: CASSRGLAGGYTGELFF.

The chain recombines TRBV7-9 with TRBJ1-2, with D possibly matching TRBD1 (5 bases). Trimming shortened V by 1 base and J by 5 bases, and 14 bases separated the two germline ends. CDR3 size: 15 residues. Germline V gene sequence: CDR1 SEHNR, CDR2 FQNEAQ (reference sequence). CDR3 residues: CASSLGRGGGYGYTF. Here the CDR3 DNA reads TGTGCCAGCAGCTTAGGTCGGGGCGGAGGGTATGGCTACACCTTC. Full variable domain (rest looked up from reference TRBV7-9 and TRBJ1-2): DTGVSQNPRHKITKRGQNVTFRCDPISEHNRLYWYRQTLGQGPEFLTYFQNEAQLEKSRLLSDRFSAERPKGSFSTLEIQRTEQGDSAMYLCASSLGRGGGYGYTFGSGTRLTVV.

V is TRBV7-9 and J is TRBJ2-1; D is possibly TRBD1 (6 bases). Germline CDR1 reads SEHNR; CDR2 reads FQNEAQ (reference sequence). CDR3 size: 15 residues. V was trimmed by 1 base and J by 3 bases, leaving 10 bases between them. The CDR3 spells CASSLGRGGYNEQFF. The CDR3 nucleotides are TGTGCCAGCAGCTTAGGGAGAGGGGGCTACAATGAGCAGTTCTTC.

This clone has more than one count but fewer than ten. The chain carries TRBV6-4 and TRBJ2-1, with D uncertain. V gave up 6 bases and J gave up 0 bases, with 9 bases separating them. Per the germline V gene, CDR1 is MRHNA and CDR2 is SNTAGT. This CDR3 is 14 amino acids long. As DNA, the CDR3 is TGTGCCAGCAGCCTCGAGAGCTCCTACAATGAGCAGTTCTTC. Translating gives CASSLESSYNEQFF.

This chain links TRBV20-1 with TRBJ2-7, with D hard to call. CDR3 length equals 11 residues. Deletions cut 2 bases from V and 3 bases from J, with 5 bases between. Per the germline V gene, CDR1 is DFQATT and CDR2 is SNEGSKA (reference sequence). The CDR3: CSARLVYEQYF. Written as DNA, the CDR3 is TGCAGTGCTAGACTAGTCTACGAGCAGTACTTC.

The chain is built from TRBV30 and TRBJ1-1; D perhaps matches TRBD1 (6 bases). CDR1 GTSNPN and CDR2 SVGIG come from the germline V gene (reference sequence). The ends were cut back, 1 base at V and 0 bases at J, with 9 bases in the middle. The CDR3 consists of 14 residues. CDR3: CAWSGGQLNTEAFF. The CDR3 DNA reads TGTGCCTGGAGTGGTGGACAGTTGAACACTGAAGCTTTCTTT.

This chain joins TRBV6-6 and TRBJ1-2; 7 positions agree with TRBD1. CDR1 is MNHNY, CDR2 SVGAGI, per germline (reference sequence). The junction had 16 bases not matched to a gene; V was cut back by 7 bases and J by 5 bases. The CDR3 sequence is 16 residues long. CDR3 bases: TGTGCCAGCACCATCCAGTTCCAGACAGGGCGTTATGGCTACACCTTC. It yields the protein CASTIQFQTGRYGYTF.

The chain joins TRBV27 to TRBJ2-7; TRBD1 matches at 7 bases. With 2 bases clipped from V and 2 bases from J, the junction kept 9 bases outside the gene matches. This CDR3 is 16 amino acids long. CDR1 is MNHEY and CDR2 is SMNVEV in the germline V gene (reference sequence). The CDR3 DNA sequence: TGTGCCAGCAGTTTACTCGGGACAGAAATTACCTACGAGCAGTACTTC. Translated, it gives CASSLLGTEITYEQYF.

This clone was recorded only once. The chain combines TRBV4-1 with TRBJ2-7; D is possibly TRBD1 (6 bases). Per the germline V gene, CDR1 is MGHRA and CDR2 is YSYEKL. Trimming left V 3 bases short and J 3 bases short, with 12 bases between. This CDR3 has 14 amino acids. CDR3 residues: CASSHGQKVYEQYF. The CDR3 DNA follows: TGCGCCAGCAGCCATGGACAGAAGGTCTACGAGCAGTACTTC.

The rearrangement links TRBV4-1 to TRBJ2-6; 8 bases line up with TRBD1. CDR1 is MGHRA, CDR2 YSYEKL, per germline. There are 20 residues in the CDR3. With V trimmed by 1 base and J by 0 bases, 11 bases remained unmatched. CDR3 DNA sequence: TGCGCCAGCAGCCAAGCCCCCGGGACAGGCCTTTTCTCTGGGGCCAACGTCCTGACTTTC. It specifies CASSQAPGTGLFSGANVLTF.

In its sample, this clone was seen once. Compared with germline, one end of the junction differs, possibly owing to a read error. The chain joins TRBV20-1 to TRBJ2-7; D is unclear. The CDR3 runs 11 residues. In germline, CDR1 is DFQATT, CDR2 SNEGSKA (reference sequence). CDR3 nucleotides: TGCAGTGCTAGACGTAATAAGCTGGTGTCCTTC. It is translated as CSARRNKLVSF.

V and J are TRBV2 and TRBJ1-2; TRBD1 matches at 10 bases. Per the germline V gene, CDR1 is SNHLY and CDR2 is FYNNEI. The V segment lost 8 bases and the J segment 0 bases; nucleotides outside the gene matches: 0. CDR3 length: 13 residues. CDR3 residues: CASGTGANYGYTF. CDR3 DNA sequence: TGTGCCAGCGGGACAGGGGCTAACTATGGCTACACCTTC.